Presented here are 25 T cell receptor beta chains from one specimen sequenced in a study of cytomegalovirus exposure and HLA in healthy donors (dated by TCRdb to about 2017). The library was prepared using the immunoSEQ multiplex PCR assay. The multiplex PCR relied on a mix of 60 forward primers for TCR Vbeta segments and 13 reverse primers for TCR Jbeta segments. Sourced from immuneACCESS, this table was stored by TCRdb with only in-frame sequences that have V and J called. A share of the clones is absent; for the studies checked, an unresolved V gene accounts for under half, and the remainder has no known explanation. The sample has 170,000 or so clones on record, 65% to 85% of them singletons. Jointly, the top ten make up 6.3% of the sample. The sample taken for sequencing was PBMCs. Every receptor here comes from a male donor in good health and CMV-seropositive.

As DNA, the CDR3 is TGTGCCATCAGTTCAGACAGGGGTAGCTACGAGCAGTACTTC. Encoded protein: CAISSDRGSYEQYF. V gene TRBV10-3 combines with J gene TRBJ2-7, with 8 positions matching TRBD1. V shed 5 bases, J shed 3 bases, and the junction held 6 bases outside the gene matches. Germline V CDR1 and CDR2: ENHRY, SYGVKD. This CDR3 comprises 14 residues.

This clone was detected only once. This chain connects TRBV13 to TRBJ2-2; TRBD1 matches 10 bases. Unmatched junction bases numbered 6, after V lost 2 bases and J lost 6 bases. The germline gives CDR1 PRHDT, CDR2 FYEKMQ (reference sequence). The length of the CDR3 is 16 residues. CDR3 sequence (DNA): TGTGCCAGCAGCTTACCGGGACAGGGGTTTTCCGGGGAGCTGTTTTTT. Amino acids: CASSLPGQGFSGELFF. The whole variable domain, filled in from reference TRBV13 and TRBJ2-2, reads AAGVIQSPRHLIKEKRETATLKCYPIPRHDTVYWYQQGPGQDPQFLISFYEKMQSDKGSIPDRFSAQQFSDYHSELNMSSLELGDSALYFCASSLPGQGFSGELFFGEGSRLTVL.

This clone was observed a handful of times. The chain recombines TRBV6-6 with TRBJ1-6; D is undetermined. CDR1 and CDR2 from the germline V gene are MNHNY and SVGAGI (reference sequence). CDR3 length: 14 amino acids. Trimming removed 6 bases from V and 5 bases from J, with 11 bases in between. The CDR3 DNA follows: TGTGCCAGCAGACATTACGGGGATAATTCACCCCTCCACTTT. Protein product: CASRHYGDNSPLHF.

The chain is built from TRBV7-9 and TRBJ2-7, with TRBD2 identical over 8 bases. Germline trimming cut 1 base from V and 0 bases from J; bases unmatched to any gene: 8. Germline values: CDR1 SEHNR, CDR2 FQNEAQ (reference sequence). The CDR3 extends over 17 amino acids. The CDR3 region has the DNA TGTGCCAGCAGCTTAGGAACTAGCGGAGCGAGCTCCTACGAGCAGTACTTC. Encoded protein: CASSLGTSGASSYEQYF.

The rearrangement joins TRBV14 to TRBJ1-1, with TRBD1 as a possible D gene (5 bases). V dropped 4 bases and J dropped 4 bases, with 13 bases sitting between them. The CDR3 is 14 amino acids. Germline assignment: CDR1 SGHDN and CDR2 FVKESK. The DNA for the CDR3 is TGTGCCAGCAGCCCCTGGGGGGGATTCACTGAAGCTTTCTTT. This sequence encodes CASSPWGGFTEAFF.

V gene TRBV7-9 combines with J gene TRBJ2-7; 11 nucleotides match TRBD2. CDR3 size: 15 residues. Looked up from germline, CDR1 is SEHNR and CDR2 is FQNEAQ (reference sequence). J gave up 6 bases and V 1 base, and 5 bases lay outside the gene matches. Written as DNA, the CDR3 is TGTGCCAGCAGCTTAGATAGCGGGAGGGCCCCCGAGCAGTACTTC. Encoded protein: CASSLDSGRAPEQYF.

This clone was seen just once. The CDR3: CASSLAGGESRPYEQYF. The CDR3 DNA reads TGTGCCAGCAGCTTAGCGGGAGGTGAATCACGCCCATACGAGCAGTACTTC. The V call is TRBV13, the J call TRBJ2-5; 7 bases align to TRBD2. The J call is uncertain, as TRBJ2-7 better fits the DNA end. Germline V gives CDR1 PRHDT, CDR2 FYEKMQ (reference sequence). The CDR3 extends over 17 amino acids.

This chain joins TRBV30 and TRBJ1-1, with D perhaps TRBD1 (5 bases). This CDR3 contains 11 residues. Germline V gene lookup returns CDR1 GTSNPN and CDR2 SVGIG (reference sequence). The V and J ends lost 1 base and 7 bases respectively, with 7 bases between them. The DNA of the CDR3 is TGTGCCTGGAGTGGGGGGGGTGAAGCTTTCTTT. Translation gives CAWSGGGEAFF.

This clone has just a few counts. The gene calls are TRBV2 and TRBJ1-1, with D unclear. Germline-derived CDR1 and CDR2 are SNHLY and FYNNEI. The CDR3 sequence is 12 residues long. Trimming took off 6 bases at V and 5 bases at J, with 10 bases between the two ends. CDR3 DNA: TGTGCCAGCAGGTCGCGTATAACTGAAGCTTTCTTT. Its translation is CASRSRITEAFF.

The gene calls are TRBV5-1 and TRBJ2-6, with D uncertain. Between the trimmed V and J ends, which lost 0 bases and 2 bases, there was a span of 9 bases. The CDR3 loop spans 16 amino acids. Germline V gives CDR1 SGHRS, CDR2 YFSETQ. The CDR3 reads CASSLETRPGANVLTF. CDR3 nucleotide sequence: TGCGCCAGCAGCTTGGAGACACGCCCTGGGGCCAACGTCCTGACTTTC.

The table lists this clone with a few counts. CDR3 sequence: CASSLGTPNEQFF. The CDR3 coding sequence is TGTGCCAGCAGCTTGGGGACTCCCAATGAGCAGTTCTTC. The rearrangement links TRBV5-4 to TRBJ2-1; maybe TRBD2 (5 bases). CDR1 SGHNT and CDR2 YYREEE come from the germline V gene (reference sequence). CDR3 size: 13 residues. Trimming shortened V by 0 bases and J by 6 bases, and 7 bases separated the two germline ends. The entire variable domain, with the rest obtained from reference TRBV5-4 and TRBJ2-1, is as follows: ETGVTQSPTHLIKTRGQQVTLRCSSQSGHNTVSWYQQALGQGPQFIFQYYREEENGRGNFPPRFSGLQFPNYSSELNVNALELDDSALYLCASSLGTPNEQFFGPGTRLTVL.

This chain connects TRBV6-5 to TRBJ2-3; 7 bases agree with TRBD1. CDR1 MNHEY and CDR2 SVGAGI come from the germline V gene. The CDR3 length is 16 residues. The V gene end was trimmed by 0 bases and the J gene end by 5 bases; junction bases not matched to a gene: 8. CDR3 in DNA: TGTGCCAGCAGTTACTCGCGGACACAGGGGTTAGATACGCAGTATTTT. It codes for CASSYSRTQGLDTQYF.

This clone was counted a single time. The chain uses TRBV10-3 and TRBJ2-3; TRBD2 matches 9 bases. This CDR3 comprises 16 residues. Unmatched junction bases numbered 7, after V lost 4 bases and J lost 2 bases. The germline gives CDR1 ENHRY, CDR2 SYGVKD. CDR3 region: CAISAVSGSLTDTQYF. For the CDR3, the DNA is TGTGCCATCAGTGCGGTTAGCGGGAGCCTCACAGATACGCAGTATTTT.

The chain couples TRBV5-1 to TRBJ1-1; D not certain. CDR3 size: 16 residues. Germline V gives CDR1 SGHRS, CDR2 YFSETQ. V lost 4 bases and J 4 bases, leaving 20 bases between the germline ends. The CDR3: CASSLIGGVPSTEAFF. The DNA for the CDR3 is TGCGCCAGCAGCCTGATCGGAGGCGTGCCCAGCACTGAAGCTTTCTTT. Together with reference TRBV5-1 and TRBJ1-1, the CDR3 gives the full variable domain: KAGVTQTPRYLIKTRGQQVTLSCSPISGHRSVSWYQQTPGQGLQFLFEYFSETQRNKGNFPGRFSGRQFSNSRSEMNVSTLELGDSALYLCASSLIGGVPSTEAFFGQGTRLTVV.

This clone was found a few times. The chain joins TRBV28 to TRBJ1-6; no firm D call. Trimming cost V 3 bases and J 8 bases, with 8 bases left between them. The V gene's germline CDR1 is MDHEN and CDR2 SYDVKM. CDR3 length equals 13 residues. In DNA, the CDR3 is TGTGCCAGCAGTTTGGCAGGATATTCACCCCTCCACTTT. Its translation: CASSLAGYSPLHF. Full variable domain (rest looked up from reference TRBV28 and TRBJ1-6): DVKVTQSSRYLVKRTGEKVFLECVQDMDHENMFWYRQDPGLGLRLIYFSYDVKMKEKGDIPEGYSVSREKKERFSLILESASTNQTSMYLCASSLAGYSPLHFGNGTRLTVT.

V usage is TRBV19 and J usage is TRBJ2-1, with D maybe TRBD2 (5 bases). CDR3 length: 15 amino acids. The V end lost 3 bases, the J end lost 0 bases, and 9 bases lay between the germline ends. Germline-derived CDR1 and CDR2 are LNHDA and SQIVND (reference sequence). The CDR3 region is CASSIQADSYNEQFF. Written as DNA, the CDR3 is TGTGCCAGTAGTATCCAAGCGGACTCCTACAATGAGCAGTTCTTC.

J is TRBJ2-7 and V is TRBV7-9; weak D call: TRBD1 (6 bases). V was cut by 5 bases and J by 3 bases, with 17 bases left in between. CDR1 is SEHNR and CDR2 is FQNEAQ in the germline V gene (reference sequence). The CDR3 contains 15 residues. CDR3 sequence reads: CASSPPSGTNYEQYF. CDR3 DNA sequence: TGTGCCAGCAGCCCACCATCCGGGACAAACTACGAGCAGTACTTC.

This clone was observed a few times. This chain links TRBV5-8 with TRBJ1-1; 7 bases line up with TRBD1. The CDR3 consists of 15 residues. Germline V gene sequence: CDR1 SGHTS, CDR2 YDEGEE. V trimming: 4 bases; J trimming: 1 base; junction bases outside the gene matches: 7. The CDR3 is CASSHRGTANTEAFF. The DNA of the CDR3 is TGTGCCAGCAGCCATAGGGGGACAGCGAACACTGAAGCTTTCTTT.

The chain is built from TRBV7-9 and TRBJ2-5, with TRBD1 identical over 8 bases. This CDR3 comprises 15 residues. The germline V gene encodes CDR1 SEHNR and CDR2 FQNEAQ (reference sequence). The V gene end was trimmed by 5 bases and the J gene end by 3 bases; junction bases not matched to a gene: 8. The DNA for the CDR3 is TGTGCCAGCAGCCCACGGGACAGGTACAAAGAGACCCAGTACTTC. As protein: CASSPRDRYKETQYF.

CDR3: CASSSGGGGHEQYF. The CDR3 DNA follows: TGTGCCAGCAGTTCCGGTGGCGGGGGCCACGAGCAGTACTTC. V and J are TRBV28 and TRBJ2-7, with D possibly being TRBD2 (7 bases). Germline CDR1 MDHEN, CDR2 SYDVKM. Trimming removed 4 bases at V and 5 bases at J, with 15 bases between. The CDR3 is 14 amino acids.

The V gene is TRBV27, the J gene TRBJ1-2; 9 nucleotides match TRBD1. This CDR3 has 14 amino acids. Unmatched junction bases numbered 5, after V lost 6 bases and J lost 3 bases. Looked up from germline, CDR1 is MNHEY and CDR2 is SMNVEV (reference sequence). CDR3 DNA: TGTGCCAGCAGGGGACAGGGAAGGGACTATGGCTACACCTTC. Its translation is CASRGQGRDYGYTF.

This clone was detected once. The J gene is TRBJ2-5, the V gene TRBV2; tentative D call: TRBD1 (6 bases). CDR1 is SNHLY and CDR2 is FYNNEI in the germline V gene. The ends were cut back, 5 bases at V and 4 bases at J, with 14 bases in the middle. This CDR3 contains 14 residues. The CDR3 region has the DNA TGTGCCAGCAGTTACGTCAGGGGAGTAGAGACCCAGTACTTC. Its translation is CASSYVRGVETQYF. The complete variable domain, with remaining parts taken from reference TRBV2 and TRBJ2-5, reads EPEVTQTPSHQVTQMGQEVILRCVPISNHLYFYWYRQILGQKVEFLVSFYNNEISEKSEIFDDQFSVERPDGSNFTLKIRSTKLEDSAMYFCASSYVRGVETQYFGPGTRLLVL.

J is TRBJ2-2 and V is TRBV29-1; a possible D gene is TRBD1 (5 bases). Germline assignment: CDR1 SQVTM and CDR2 ANQGSEA. Trimming removed 2 bases at V and 1 base at J, with 11 bases between. The CDR3 has 15 residues. The chain's CDR3 is CSVERADRNTGELFF. CDR3 in DNA: TGCAGCGTTGAACGGGCAGACAGGAACACCGGGGAGCTGTTTTTT.

The chain joins TRBV20-1 to TRBJ2-7; D unresolved. The CDR3 has 11 amino acids. Trimming removed 6 bases from V and 6 bases from J, with 12 bases in between. Germline values: CDR1 DFQATT, CDR2 SNEGSKA (reference sequence). DNA for the CDR3: TGCAGTGCCAGATTCACAATCGAGCAGTACTTC. Encoded protein: CSARFTIEQYF.

CDR3 nucleotide sequence: TGTGCCAGCTCACCAAGAAATACCGGGAAAATAAATGAGCAGTTCTTC. Translation gives CASSPRNTGKINEQFF. The V gene is TRBV18, the J gene TRBJ2-1; weak D call: TRBD2 (5 bases). V gave up 2 bases and J gave up 7 bases, with 18 bases separating them. Germline V lookup: CDR1 KGHSH, CDR2 LQKENI. The CDR3 totals 16 residues.